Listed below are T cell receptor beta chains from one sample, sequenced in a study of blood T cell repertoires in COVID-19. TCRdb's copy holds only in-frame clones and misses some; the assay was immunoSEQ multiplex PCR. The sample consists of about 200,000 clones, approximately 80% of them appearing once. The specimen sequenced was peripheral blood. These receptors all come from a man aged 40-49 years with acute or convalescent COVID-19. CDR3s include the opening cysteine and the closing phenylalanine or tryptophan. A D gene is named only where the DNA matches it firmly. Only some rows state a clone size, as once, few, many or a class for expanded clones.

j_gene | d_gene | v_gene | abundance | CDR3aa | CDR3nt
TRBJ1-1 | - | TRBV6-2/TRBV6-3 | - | CASSDRGGSSEAFF | TGTGCCAGCAGCGATAGGGGAGGGAGTTCTGAAGCTTTCTTT
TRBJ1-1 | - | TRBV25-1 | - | CASSIRGFGTEAFF | TGTGCCAGCAGTATCCGGGGTTTTGGGACTGAAGCTTTCTTT
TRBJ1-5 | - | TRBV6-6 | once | CASSPAGSNQPQHF | TGTGCCAGCAGCCCAGCGGGGTCCAATCAGCCCCAGCATTTT
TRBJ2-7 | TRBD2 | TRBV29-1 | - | CSVEGGSGTPWMEQYF | TGCAGCGTTGAAGGTGGTAGCGGGACCCCCTGGATGGAGCAGTACTTC
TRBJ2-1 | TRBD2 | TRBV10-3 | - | CAIRGATSGGEQFF | TGTGCCATCAGGGGGGCGACTAGCGGGGGTGAGCAGTTCTTC
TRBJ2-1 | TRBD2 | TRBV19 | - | CASSRKAGALGSYNEQFF | TGTGCCAGTAGTCGGAAAGCGGGAGCGTTAGGGTCCTACAATGAGCAGTTCTTC
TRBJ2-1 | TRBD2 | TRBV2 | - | CASSPRGRALNEQFF | TGTGCCAGCAGTCCAAGAGGGAGGGCCCTGAATGAGCAGTTCTTC
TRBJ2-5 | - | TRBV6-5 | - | CASSPNSPETQYF | TGTGCCAGCAGTCCAAATTCCCCAGAGACCCAGTACTTC
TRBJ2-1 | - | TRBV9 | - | CASSVGAGGHNEQFF | TGTGCCAGCAGCGTAGGGGCAGGGGGGCACAATGAGCAGTTCTTC
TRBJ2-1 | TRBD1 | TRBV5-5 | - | CASSFGGTGAFEGQFF | TGTGCCAGCAGCTTCGGAGGGACAGGGGCCTTCGAGGGGCAGTTCTTC
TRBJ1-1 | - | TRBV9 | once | CASSVGGHRTEAFF | TGTGCCAGCAGCGTAGGAGGGCATAGGACTGAAGCTTTCTTT
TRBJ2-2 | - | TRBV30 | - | CAWIASYGELFF | TGTGCCTGGATTGCTAGCTACGGGGAGCTGTTTTTT
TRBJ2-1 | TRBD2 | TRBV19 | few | CASSILAGAGNEQFF | TGTGCCAGTAGTATCCTCGCGGGAGCGGGAAATGAGCAGTTCTTC
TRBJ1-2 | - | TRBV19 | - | CASSIAGNRHTF | TGTGCCAGTAGTATCGCAGGGAACCGGCACACCTTC
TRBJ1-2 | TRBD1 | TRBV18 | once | CASSATGGFGYTF | TGTGCCAGCTCAGCGACAGGGGGCTTTGGCTACACCTTC
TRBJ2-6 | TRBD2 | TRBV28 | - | CASSLGGTGANVLTF | TGTGCCAGCAGTTTGGGGGGGACTGGGGCCAACGTCCTGACTTTC
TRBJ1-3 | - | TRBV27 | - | CASRSGGGNPISGNTIYF | TGTGCCAGCAGATCGGGGGGAGGGAATCCTATCTCTGGAAACACCATATATTTT
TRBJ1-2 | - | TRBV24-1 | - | CATSDSQGLEGYTF | TGTGCCACCAGTGATTCTCAGGGATTGGAAGGCTACACCTTC
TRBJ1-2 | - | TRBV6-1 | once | CASSEAISNYGYTF | TGTGCCAGCAGTGAAGCTATCTCTAACTATGGCTACACCTTC
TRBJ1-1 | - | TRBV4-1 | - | CASSLAGDMALGNTEAFF | TGCGCCAGCAGCCTAGCCGGGGACATGGCGCTGGGGAACACTGAAGCTTTCTTT
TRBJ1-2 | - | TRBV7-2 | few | CASSSQTRDLGTF | TGTGCCAGCAGCAGTCAGACTCGGGACTTAGGCACCTTC
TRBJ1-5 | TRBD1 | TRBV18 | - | CASSGDRDQPQHF | TGTGCCAGCTCTGGGGACAGGGATCAGCCCCAGCATTTT
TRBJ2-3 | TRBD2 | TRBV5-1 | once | CASSLRLAGGGSDTQYF | TGCGCCAGCAGCTTGAGACTAGCGGGAGGGGGGTCAGATACGCAGTATTTT
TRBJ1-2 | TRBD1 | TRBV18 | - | CASSPPADRDQGGYTF | TGTGCCAGCTCACCACCCGCGGACAGGGACCAGGGTGGCTACACCTTC
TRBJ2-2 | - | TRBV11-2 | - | CASSLNAGVNTGELFF | TGTGCCAGCAGCTTAAATGCAGGGGTTAACACCGGGGAGCTGTTTTTT
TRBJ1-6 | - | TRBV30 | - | CAWSLGGPGSPLHF | TGTGCCTGGAGTTTAGGAGGGCCCGGATCACCCCTCCACTTT
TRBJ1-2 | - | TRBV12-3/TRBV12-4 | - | CATQTLSGYGYTF | TGTGCCACCCAGACCCTTTCGGGCTATGGCTACACCTTC
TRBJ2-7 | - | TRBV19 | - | CASSISLRLSSYEQYF | TGTGCCAGTAGTATTTCTCTCAGGCTGAGCTCCTACGAGCAGTACTTC
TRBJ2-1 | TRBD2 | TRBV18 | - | CASSPSGGVSYNEQFF | TGTGCCAGCTCACCATCGGGGGGAGTGAGTTACAATGAGCAGTTCTTC
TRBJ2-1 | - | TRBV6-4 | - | CASSDVGGKLSNEQFF | TGTGCCAGCAGTGACGTAGGCGGGAAGCTTTCCAATGAGCAGTTCTTC
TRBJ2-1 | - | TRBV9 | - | CASSVDAGYYNEQFF | TGTGCCAGCAGCGTAGATGCGGGCTATTACAATGAGCAGTTCTTC